The 5 T cell receptor beta chains given below trace back to one sample, sequenced in a study of blood T cell repertoires in COVID-19. Here immunoSEQ multiplex PCR was the method, and the copy in TCRdb shows in-frame clones only, minus some. The table lists about 200,000 clones, around 85% of them singletons, with roughly 0.78% in the top ten. The sample comprised peripheral blood. The receptors were sampled from a woman in her seventies with acute or convalescent COVID-19.

The chain carries TRBV3-1 (or the pseudogene TRBV3-2) and TRBJ2-7, with 8 bases that match TRBD1. Unmatched junction bases numbered 13, after V lost 0 bases and J lost 6 bases. Germline V gene lookup returns CDR1 LGHDT and CDR2 YNNKEL (reference sequence). This CDR3 is 17 amino acids long. This CDR3 reads CASSQDPGQGRFGEQYF. CDR3 nucleotides: TGTGCCAGCAGCCAAGATCCCGGACAGGGTAGGTTTGGCGAGCAGTACTTC.

The genes are TRBV2 and TRBJ2-2; 9 nucleotides align to TRBD2. V was clipped by 7 bases and J by 6 bases; unmatched bases: 3. The length of the CDR3 is 13 residues. CDR1 is SNHLY and CDR2 is FYNNEI in the germline V gene. The CDR3 coding sequence is TGTGCCAGCAACCGCGGGAGGGCCGGGGAGCTGTTTTTT. It encodes CASNRGRAGELFF. Looking up the rest from reference TRBV2 and TRBJ2-2 gives the full variable domain: EPEVTQTPSHQVTQMGQEVILRCVPISNHLYFYWYRQILGQKVEFLVSFYNNEISEKSEIFDDQFSVERPDGSNFTLKIRSTKLEDSAMYFCASNRGRAGELFFGEGSRLTVL.

The genes are TRBV18 and TRBJ2-2; TRBD2 might be the D (6 bases). The CDR3 runs to 16 residues. Germline loops: CDR1 KGHSH, CDR2 LQKENI. V lost 3 bases and J 4 bases, leaving 15 bases between the germline ends. DNA for the CDR3: TGTGCCAGCTCACCCGGGAGAGGGAGCGGCACCGGGGAGCTGTTTTTT. Translation: CASSPGRGSGTGELFF.

J is TRBJ2-5 and V is TRBV7-2; D possibly corresponds to TRBD1 (6 bases). Germline V gives CDR1 SGHTA, CDR2 FQGNSA. The CDR3 is 13 amino acids. V lost 5 bases to trimming and J lost 9 bases, with 16 bases between them. The DNA of the CDR3 is TGTGCCAGCAGCGGACAGCCGAAGTCGGCCCAGTACTTC. It yields the protein CASSGQPKSAQYF. Full variable domain (outside the CDR3, taken from reference TRBV7-2 and TRBJ2-5): GAGVSQSPSNKVTEKGKDVELRCDPISGHTALYWYRQSLGQGLEFLIYFQGNSAPDKSGLPSDRFSAERTGGSVSTLTIQRTQQEDSAVYLCASSGQPKSAQYFGPGTRLLVL.

V and J are TRBV7-2 and TRBJ2-1; D remains unclear. The CDR3 sequence is 12 residues long. V was clipped by 0 bases and J by 10 bases, with 7 bases between them. From germline, CDR1 is SGHTA and CDR2 FQGNSA. The CDR3: CASSLAWQEQFF. The CDR3 DNA follows: TGTGCCAGCAGCTTAGCATGGCAGGAGCAGTTCTTC.